The T cell receptor beta chain under discussion was sequenced for a study of cytomegalovirus exposure and HLA in healthy donors. Turning to this clone: Its target is not known.

Regarding the study as a whole: Of the V segments, some could not be distinguished, including TRBV6-2 and TRBV6-3, and were excluded. TCR beta V- and J-gene trimming was later associated with a missense DCLRE1C variant. When a later analysis compared HLA-associated TCR beta chains with equally common others, the HLA-associated chains turned out to be more clonally expanded and to have lower generation probabilities. Reported results showed that the classifier diagnosed cytomegalovirus status with high specificity and sensitivity.

Germline V gives CDR1 MNHNS, CDR2 SASEGT. V shed 4 bases and J 3 bases; nucleotides not matched to a gene: 2. The CDR3 spans 13 residues. 13 Jbeta primers and 60 Vbeta primers were used for the PCR. Profiled with immunoSEQ multiplex PCR; TCRdb holds only in-frame clones, not every one. The repertoire holds 80,000 to 100,000 clones, with under 85% as singletons. V and J are TRBV6-1 and TRBJ2-7, with 8 bases matching TRBD1. Sample: PBMCs. The origin of this receptor is a man between 18 and 29 years old in good health and CMV-seropositive. DNA for the CDR3: TGTGCCAGCAGTGGGGGACAGGACTACGAGCAGTACTTC. Protein product: CASSGGQDYEQYF.